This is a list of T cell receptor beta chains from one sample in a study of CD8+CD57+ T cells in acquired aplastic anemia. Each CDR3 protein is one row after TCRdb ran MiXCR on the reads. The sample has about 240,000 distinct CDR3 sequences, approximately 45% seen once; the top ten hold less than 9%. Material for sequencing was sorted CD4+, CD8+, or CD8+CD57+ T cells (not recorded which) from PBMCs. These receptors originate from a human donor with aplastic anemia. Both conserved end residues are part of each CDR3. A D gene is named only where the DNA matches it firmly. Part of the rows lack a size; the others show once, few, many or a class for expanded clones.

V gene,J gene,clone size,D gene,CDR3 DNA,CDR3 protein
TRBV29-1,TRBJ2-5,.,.,TGCAGCGTTGAAGATCTTGTCGGTTCCCAAGAGGCCCTGTACTTC,CSVEDLVGSQEALYF
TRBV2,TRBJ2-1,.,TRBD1,TGTGCCAGCATATTGGGACAGGGATACAATGAGCAGTTCTTC,CASILGQGYNEQFF
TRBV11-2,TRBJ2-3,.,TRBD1,TGTGCCAGCAGTGAACAGGGGGCGATAGATACGCAGTATTTT,CASSEQGAIDTQYF
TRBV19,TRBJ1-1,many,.,TGTGCCAGTAGTATGGCGGCTCCAAAGGGCACTGAAGCTTTCTTT,CASSMAAPKGTEAFF
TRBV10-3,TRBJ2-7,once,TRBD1,TGTGCCAGCAGGGCAGGGACAGAACCTCCCGAGCAGTACTTC,CASRAGTEPPEQYF
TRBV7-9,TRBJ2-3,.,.,TGTGCCAGCAGCTCTCAGACTGTTAGCACAGATACGCAGTATTTT,CASSSQTVSTDTQYF
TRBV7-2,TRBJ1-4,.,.,TGTGCCAGCAGCTTAGAAACCCCCAGGGCAGCTAATGAAAAACTGTTTTTT,CASSLETPRAANEKLFF
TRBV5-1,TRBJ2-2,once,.,TGCGCCAGCCTCCACAGCGGATCGAACACCGGGGAGCTGTTTTTT,CASLHSGSNTGELFF
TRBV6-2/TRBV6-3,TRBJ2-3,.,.,TGTGCCAGCAGTTACCGAAACACAGATACGCAGTATTTT,CASSYRNTDTQYF
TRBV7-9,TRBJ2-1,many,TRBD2,TGTGCCAGCAGCCTCGGGACTAGCGGGAGGGTAGTCAATGAGCAGTTCTTC,CASSLGTSGRVVNEQFF
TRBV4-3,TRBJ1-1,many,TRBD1,TGCGCCAGCAGCCAAGCCTATCGACAGGGGAACACTGAAGCTTTCTTT,CASSQAYRQGNTEAFF
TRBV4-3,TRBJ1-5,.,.,TGCGCCAGCAGCCAAGATAGGCCTAATCAGCCCCAGCATTTC,CASSQDRPNQPQHF
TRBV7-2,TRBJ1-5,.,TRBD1,TGTGCCAGCAGCTTAGATGGACAGGTAGGACCCCAGCATTTT,CASSLDGQVGPQHF
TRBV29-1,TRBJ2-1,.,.,TGCAGCGTTGGTCCTGCCTTCGATCCGCAGTTCTTC,CSVGPAFDPQFF
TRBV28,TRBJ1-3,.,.,TGTGCCAGCAGTTTAATCAGGGTCGGAAACACCATATATTTT,CASSLIRVGNTIYF
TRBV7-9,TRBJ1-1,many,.,TGTGCCAGCAGCGCCCCCAAAGGACGGGGGAACACTGAAGCTTTCTTT,CASSAPKGRGNTEAFF
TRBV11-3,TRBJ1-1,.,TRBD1,TGTGCCAGCAGCCTAACGGGACAGGGGGGCACTGAAGCTTTCTTT,CASSLTGQGGTEAFF
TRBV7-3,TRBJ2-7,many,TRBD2,TGTGCCAGCAGCACTGGAGCGGGGGCGCGGGAGCAGTACTTC,CASSTGAGAREQYF
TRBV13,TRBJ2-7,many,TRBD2,TGTGCCAGCAGCTCATCTAGCGGGAGGTACGAGCAGTACTTC,CASSSSSGRYEQYF
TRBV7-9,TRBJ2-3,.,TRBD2,TGTGCCAGCAGGTACGGGGGGACAGATACGCAGTATTTT,CASRYGGTDTQYF
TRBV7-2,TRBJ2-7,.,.,TGTGCCAGCAGCCCTGACAGGAACTTACCCCAGTACTTC,CASSPDRNLPQYF
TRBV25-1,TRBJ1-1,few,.,TGTGCCAGCAGTGAATCCTCACGGGTGAACACTGAAGCTTTCTTT,CASSESSRVNTEAFF
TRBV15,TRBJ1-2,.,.,TGTGCCACCAGCAGAGATCCGGTGGAAAAGGATGGCTACACCTTC,CATSRDPVEKDGYTF
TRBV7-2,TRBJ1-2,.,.,TGTGCCAGCAGCCGCCGGGTTGTAGGATCTAACTATGGCTACACCTTC,CASSRRVVGSNYGYTF
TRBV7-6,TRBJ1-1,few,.,TGTGCCAGCAGCCTACTGGAAGGCGGGACTGAAGCTTTCTTT,CASSLLEGGTEAFF
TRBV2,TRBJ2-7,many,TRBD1,TGTGCCAGCAGTGGACAGGGGGGGTACTACGAGCAGTACTTC,CASSGQGGYYEQYF
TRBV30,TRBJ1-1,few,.,TGTGCCTCGGGGGAGTCCACTGAAGCTTTCTTT,CASGESTEAFF
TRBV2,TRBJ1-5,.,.,TGTGCCAGCAGGTTTTCAACCAATCAGCCCCAGCATTTT,CASRFSTNQPQHF
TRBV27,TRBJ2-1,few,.,TGTGCCAGCAGTCGCTCCTTGGCTGGGGATGAGCAGTTCTTC,CASSRSLAGDEQFF
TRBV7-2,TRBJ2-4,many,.,TGTGCCAGCAGCGTAAGGTTTCGGGACGCGGGGCCCGGAAGGAACATTCAGTACTTC,CASSVRFRDAGPGRNIQYF
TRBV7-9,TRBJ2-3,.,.,TGTGCCAGCAGCCTATGGACTGGGCACGATACGCAGTATTTT,CASSLWTGHDTQYF
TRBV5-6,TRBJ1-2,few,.,TGTGCCAGCAGCTTGCCGCGAGGGGCCCCTAACTATGGCTACACCTTC,CASSLPRGAPNYGYTF
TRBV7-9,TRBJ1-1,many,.,TGTGCCAGCAGCTCGAAAATCACTGAAGCTTTCTTT,CASSSKITEAFF
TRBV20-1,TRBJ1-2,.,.,TGCAGTGCTAGAGTTAGAAATGGCTACACCTTC,CSARVRNGYTF
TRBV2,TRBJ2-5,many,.,TGTGCCAGCAGTGAAGTGACCGGGACAACAAAAGAGACCCAGTACTTC,CASSEVTGTTKETQYF
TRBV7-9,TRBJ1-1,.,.,TGTGCCAGCAGCTTACATCAGGGGAACACTGAAGCTTTCTTT,CASSLHQGNTEAFF
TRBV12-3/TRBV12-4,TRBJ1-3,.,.,TGTGCCAGCAGGACCGAACAGGGAACGTACAGAAGCTCTGGAAACACCATATATTTT,CASRTEQGTYRSSGNTIYF
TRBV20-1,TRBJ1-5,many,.,TGCAGTGCTAGAGTACGCCAGAACAATCAGCCCCAGCATTTT,CSARVRQNNQPQHF
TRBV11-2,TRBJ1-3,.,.,TGTGCCAGCAGCTTAGTATCACGAGCCGATCCTGGAAACACCATATATTTT,CASSLVSRADPGNTIYF
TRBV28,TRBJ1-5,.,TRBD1,TGTGCCAGCAGCACTACAGGGGCCTGGGGCAATCAGCCCCAGCATTTT,CASSTTGAWGNQPQHF
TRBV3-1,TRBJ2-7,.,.,TGTGCCAGCAGCCAAGATCCGGCAGACTACGAGCAGTACTTC,CASSQDPADYEQYF
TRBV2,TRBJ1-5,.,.,TGTGCCAGCAGTTACAGTGAACAAGAGACCCAGCATTTT,CASSYSEQETQHF
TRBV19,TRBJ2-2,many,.,TGTGCCAGTAGTGTCCTGAAGACCAGCCCAAACACCGGGGAGCTGTTTTTT,CASSVLKTSPNTGELFF
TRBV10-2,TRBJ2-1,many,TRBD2,TGCGCCAGCAGCCGGACTAGGCAGTTCTTC,CASSRTRQFF
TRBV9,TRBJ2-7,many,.,TGTGCCAGCAGCATACAGGAATACTCCTACGAGCAGTACTTC,CASSIQEYSYEQYF
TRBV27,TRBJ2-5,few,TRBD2,TGTGCCAGCAGTTTAATCCGGGAGGGGAGAGAGACCCAGTACTTC,CASSLIREGRETQYF
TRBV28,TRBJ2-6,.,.,TGTGCCAGCAGACCTGGGGCCAACGTCCTGACTTTC,CASRPGANVLTF
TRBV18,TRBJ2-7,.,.,TGTGCCAGCTCACCAAGAGAGGCAGCCGCCTACGAGCAGTACTTC,CASSPREAAAYEQYF
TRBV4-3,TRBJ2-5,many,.,TGCGCCAGCAGCCAAGCGGTGGGCCTACAAGAGACCCAGTACTTC,CASSQAVGLQETQYF
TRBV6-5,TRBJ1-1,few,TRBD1,TGTGCCAGCAGTTTAATACAGGGGGGGAACACTGAAGCTTTCTTT,CASSLIQGGNTEAFF
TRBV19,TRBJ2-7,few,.,TGTGCCAGTAGTATCGGCGGGGCGTCCTACGAGCAGTACTTC,CASSIGGASYEQYF
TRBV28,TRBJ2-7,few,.,TGTGCCAGCAGTTTTGGGAACCCCTCGTACTACGAGCAGTACTTC,CASSFGNPSYYEQYF